This T cell receptor (beta chain) was retrieved from a study of T-cell memory formation after mild COVID-19. In the case of this clonotype: The antigen remains unidentified.

Germline CDR1 reads SGHAT; CDR2 reads FQNNGV. Trimming at V came to 3 bases and at J to 7 bases, leaving 14 bases not matched to a gene. CDR3 length: 16 residues. Study-wide points: The pre-infection memory compartment contained some responding clones, suggesting cross-reactive memory joined.

With constant-segment primers, 5'RACE yielded cDNA libraries of TCR alpha and TCR beta that carried sample barcodes and UMIs. TCRdb redid the calling of the 5' RACE reads with MiXCR, one entry per CDR3 protein. The sample contains over 450,000 distinct CDR3 sequences, approximately 20% of which appear only once. This TCR was sampled from an adult woman who had mild COVID-19 (a few samples of this study predate the infection). Cell type and time point are not known. The sample taken for sequencing was PBMCs or a T cell subset sorted from them (not recorded which). V and J are TRBV11-2 and TRBJ2-7, with 8 positions matching TRBD2. The CDR3 DNA reads TGTGCCAGCAGCTTTACAAGCGGGGGAGACGTTCTGGAGCAGTACTTC. Translation gives CASSFTSGGDVLEQYF.